These T cell receptor beta chains were read from a single sample in a study of vaccination effects on CD4 cells after COVID-19. Sequencing was performed with immunoSEQ multiplex PCR; in TCRdb, only in-frame clones are kept and a portion is missing. Here the sample spans tens of thousands of clones, around 75% being singletons. These TCRs' antigens remain unknown. The source material was CD4+ T cells from PBMCs cultured with HCoV-NL63 spike peptides, sampled before COVID-19 vaccination. These receptors all stem from a human donor who received a COVID-19 vaccine. CDR3s include the opening cysteine and the closing phenylalanine or tryptophan. Each record gives: D gene, J gene, clone size, V gene, CDR3 protein, CDR3 DNA. D genes are given only for firm matches. Not every row has a clone size; where given, it reads once, few, many or a size class.

D gene: NA; J gene: TRBJ1-2; clone size: NA; V gene: TRBV19; CDR3 protein: CASSKMEGQGYGYTF; CDR3 DNA: TGTGCCAGTAGTAAAATGGAAGGGCAGGGCTATGGCTACACCTTC
D gene: NA; J gene: TRBJ2-3; clone size: NA; V gene: TRBV18; CDR3 protein: CASSPPVATDTQYF; CDR3 DNA: TGTGCCAGCTCACCACCGGTAGCGACAGATACGCAGTATTTT
D gene: TRBD1; J gene: TRBJ1-5; clone size: NA; V gene: TRBV5-1; CDR3 protein: CASSWGQGGNQPQHF; CDR3 DNA: TGCGCCAGCAGCTGGGGACAGGGCGGCAATCAGCCCCAGCATTTT
D gene: TRBD1; J gene: TRBJ2-1; clone size: NA; V gene: TRBV5-1; CDR3 protein: CASTSGDRTNNEQFF; CDR3 DNA: TGCGCCAGCACCTCAGGGGACAGAACTAACAATGAGCAGTTCTTC
D gene: NA; J gene: TRBJ1-6; clone size: NA; V gene: TRBV7-8; CDR3 protein: CASSEQGVGSPLHF; CDR3 DNA: TGTGCCAGCAGCGAACAGGGCGTGGGGTCACCTCTCCACTTT
D gene: NA; J gene: TRBJ2-1; clone size: NA; V gene: TRBV6-1; CDR3 protein: CASSESLGRVNEQFF; CDR3 DNA: TGTGCCAGCAGTGAAAGCTTAGGGCGAGTCAATGAGCAGTTCTTC
D gene: TRBD2; J gene: TRBJ2-2; clone size: NA; V gene: TRBV11-3; CDR3 protein: CASSPLRGGSTGELFF; CDR3 DNA: TGTGCCAGCAGCCCCCTCCGGGGGGGTAGTACCGGGGAGCTGTTTTTT
D gene: TRBD1; J gene: TRBJ2-2; clone size: NA; V gene: TRBV25-1; CDR3 protein: CASSSTGQGGPGELFF; CDR3 DNA: TGTGCCAGCAGCTCGACCGGACAGGGCGGTCCCGGGGAGCTGTTTTTT
D gene: TRBD2; J gene: TRBJ2-5; clone size: NA; V gene: TRBV9; CDR3 protein: CASSPLAGSQETQYF; CDR3 DNA: TGTGCCAGCAGCCCTCTAGCGGGGTCTCAAGAGACCCAGTACTTC
D gene: TRBD2; J gene: TRBJ2-1; clone size: NA; V gene: TRBV28; CDR3 protein: CASTKRGTSVSNEQFF; CDR3 DNA: TGTGCCAGCACCAAACGCGGGACTAGCGTTAGCAATGAGCAGTTCTTC
D gene: NA; J gene: TRBJ2-2; clone size: NA; V gene: TRBV6-2/TRBV6-3; CDR3 protein: CASSYKRVTGELFF; CDR3 DNA: TGTGCCAGCAGTTACAAGCGGGTCACCGGGGAGCTGTTTTTT
D gene: TRBD2; J gene: TRBJ2-1; clone size: NA; V gene: TRBV5-6; CDR3 protein: CASSLAALAGVVEQFF; CDR3 DNA: TGTGCCAGCAGCTTGGCCGCCTTAGCGGGAGTGGTTGAGCAGTTCTTC
D gene: TRBD1; J gene: TRBJ1-1; clone size: NA; V gene: TRBV10-3; CDR3 protein: CAISRRDSAKLSMNTEAFF; CDR3 DNA: TGTGCCATCAGTCGCCGGGACAGCGCGAAACTTTCGATGAACACTGAAGCTTTCTTT
D gene: NA; J gene: TRBJ2-2; clone size: NA; V gene: TRBV6-2/TRBV6-3; CDR3 protein: CASSYPGGGVTGELFF; CDR3 DNA: TGTGCCAGCAGTTACCCCGGTGGGGGAGTCACCGGGGAGCTGTTTTTT
D gene: NA; J gene: TRBJ2-1; clone size: NA; V gene: TRBV2; CDR3 protein: CASGRDTNEQFF; CDR3 DNA: TGTGCCAGCGGAAGGGATACCAATGAGCAGTTCTTC
D gene: NA; J gene: TRBJ1-5; clone size: NA; V gene: TRBV19; CDR3 protein: CASRQVGQTQPQHF; CDR3 DNA: TGTGCCAGCCGACAGGTCGGGCAAACTCAGCCCCAGCATTTT
D gene: TRBD1; J gene: TRBJ1-2; clone size: few; V gene: TRBV6-5; CDR3 protein: CASALGQGIYGYTF; CDR3 DNA: TGTGCCAGCGCCTTAGGACAGGGGATTTATGGCTACACCTTC
D gene: NA; J gene: TRBJ2-3; clone size: NA; V gene: TRBV3-1/TRBV3-2; CDR3 protein: CASSQEVYSTDTQYF; CDR3 DNA: TGTGCCAGCAGCCAAGAGGTTTACAGCACAGATACGCAGTATTTT
D gene: NA; J gene: TRBJ1-2; clone size: NA; V gene: TRBV4-1; CDR3 protein: CASSQEGNYGYTF; CDR3 DNA: TGCGCCAGCAGCCAAGAAGGTAACTATGGCTACACCTTC
D gene: NA; J gene: TRBJ2-5; clone size: NA; V gene: TRBV7-2; CDR3 protein: CASSPGGPQETQYF; CDR3 DNA: TGTGCCAGCAGCCCAGGGGGGCCCCAAGAGACCCAGTACTTC
D gene: TRBD2; J gene: TRBJ2-1; clone size: NA; V gene: TRBV11-2; CDR3 protein: CASSFWGRVRNEQFF; CDR3 DNA: TGTGCCAGCAGCTTTTGGGGGAGGGTGAGGAATGAGCAGTTCTTC
D gene: NA; J gene: TRBJ1-2; clone size: NA; V gene: TRBV6-4; CDR3 protein: CASSGQDYYGYTF; CDR3 DNA: TGTGCCAGCAGTGGACAGGACTACTATGGCTACACCTTC
D gene: NA; J gene: TRBJ1-1; clone size: few; V gene: TRBV7-9; CDR3 protein: CASSLEVNTEAFF; CDR3 DNA: TGTGCCAGCAGCTTAGAGGTGAACACTGAAGCTTTCTTT
D gene: NA; J gene: TRBJ1-1; clone size: NA; V gene: TRBV2; CDR3 protein: CASSEALGGTEAFF; CDR3 DNA: TGTGCCAGCAGTGAAGCGCTCGGGGGTACTGAAGCTTTCTTT
D gene: NA; J gene: TRBJ1-1; clone size: NA; V gene: TRBV5-4; CDR3 protein: CASSLRTPNTEAFF; CDR3 DNA: TGTGCCAGCAGCCTCCGGACCCCAAACACTGAAGCTTTCTTT
D gene: NA; J gene: TRBJ1-6; clone size: NA; V gene: TRBV7-2; CDR3 protein: CASSLRTGDNSPLHF; CDR3 DNA: TGTGCCAGCAGCTTGCGCACAGGAGATAATTCACCCCTCCACTTT
D gene: TRBD2; J gene: TRBJ2-2; clone size: medium-sized; V gene: TRBV7-9; CDR3 protein: CASSFGLAGGELFF; CDR3 DNA: TGTGCCAGCAGCTTTGGACTAGCGGGCGGGGAGCTGTTTTTT
D gene: NA; J gene: TRBJ1-3; clone size: NA; V gene: TRBV19; CDR3 protein: CASSPRGDTIYF; CDR3 DNA: TGTGCCAGTAGTCCCCGCGGGGACACCATATATTTT
D gene: TRBD1; J gene: TRBJ2-3; clone size: NA; V gene: TRBV29-1; CDR3 protein: CSVERDRDTQYF; CDR3 DNA: TGCAGCGTTGAACGGGACAGGGATACGCAGTATTTT